This entry lists 27 T cell receptor beta chains sequenced from one sample in a study of T-cell memory formation after mild COVID-19. Each CDR3 protein is one row after TCRdb ran MiXCR on the 5' RACE reads. The sample holds around 250,000 distinct CDR3 sequences, roughly 15% seen once. The sample comprised PBMCs or a T cell subset sorted from them (not recorded which). Receptor source: an adult woman who had mild COVID-19 (a few samples of this study predate the infection). Cell type and time point are not known.

The chain couples TRBV5-1 to TRBJ2-1; 10 bases agree with TRBD2. This CDR3 region has 15 residues. CDR1 and CDR2 from the germline V gene are SGHRS and YFSETQ. With V trimmed by 4 bases and J by 8 bases, 9 bases remained unmatched. The CDR3 spells CASSILAGPGDEQFF. DNA for the CDR3: TGCGCCAGCAGCATACTAGCGGGGCCGGGTGATGAGCAGTTCTTC.

There are a few counts of this clonotype. The genes are TRBV2 and TRBJ1-1; 11 bases agree with TRBD1. J gave up 11 bases and V 5 bases, and 13 bases lay outside the gene matches. The CDR3 runs 15 residues. Germline-derived CDR1 and CDR2 are SNHLY and FYNNEI. The CDR3 reads CASSRGGTGGKLAFF. DNA of the CDR3: TGTGCCAGCAGTCGAGGCGGGACAGGGGGGAAATTGGCTTTCTTT.

This chain joins TRBV20-1 and TRBJ2-3, with a tentative D call TRBD2 (5 bases). CDR1 and CDR2 (germline): DFQATT, SNEGSKA (reference sequence). Trimming shortened V by 6 bases and J by 1 base, and 11 bases separated the two germline ends. The CDR3 runs to 13 residues. The DNA for the CDR3 is TGCAGTGCGATAGCGACGGGCACAGATACGCAGTATTTT. Translation: CSAIATGTDTQYF.

This clonotype was detected only a few times. The V gene is TRBV5-1, the J gene TRBJ1-1; TRBD1 matches at 7 bases. Looked up from germline, CDR1 is SGHRS and CDR2 is YFSETQ. The CDR3 runs 15 residues. V lost 0 bases, J lost 2 bases, and 4 bases stayed unmatched. The CDR3, as DNA: TGCGCCAGCAGCTTGGGGGGACAGCCTAACACTGAAGCTTTCTTT. Protein: CASSLGGQPNTEAFF.

This clonotype was observed at least ten times. This chain joins TRBV5-4 and TRBJ1-2, with 12 bases lining up with TRBD1. From germline, CDR1 is SGHNT and CDR2 YYREEE (reference sequence). V shed 4 bases and J 4 bases; nucleotides not matched to a gene: 11. The CDR3 loop spans 17 amino acids. The CDR3 sequence is CASSPMGTGGWGYGYTF. CDR3 DNA: TGTGCCAGCAGCCCAATGGGGACAGGGGGCTGGGGCTATGGCTACACCTTC.

The genes are TRBV5-1 and TRBJ2-1; D call uncertain. Between the trimmed V and J ends, which lost 5 bases and 0 bases, there was a span of 12 bases. The CDR3 length is 15 residues. Germline V lookup: CDR1 SGHRS, CDR2 YFSETQ. The CDR3 DNA follows: TGCGCCAGCAGGAGAGGCGGTAGCTCCTACAATGAGCAGTTCTTC. This encodes CASRRGGSSYNEQFF.

This clonotype turned up a few times. This chain links TRBV19 with TRBJ1-5; D ambiguous. The CDR3 is 14 residues long. V lost 1 base to trimming and J lost 7 bases, with 11 bases between them. Germline CDR1 LNHDA, CDR2 SQIVND (reference sequence). In DNA, the CDR3 is TGTGCCAGTAGTATAGGGAAATCGGGGCAGCCCCAGCATTTT. Protein: CASSIGKSGQPQHF.

The rearrangement joins TRBV10-3 to TRBJ2-3; tentative D call: TRBD2 (6 bases). The V gene's germline CDR1 is ENHRY and CDR2 SYGVKD. This CDR3 is built from 13 residues. V lost 11 bases and J 2 bases, leaving 14 bases between the germline ends. The CDR3 reads CAVLAVLTDTQYF. The CDR3 DNA reads as TGTGCCGTCTTAGCGGTTCTCACAGATACGCAGTATTTT.

The CDR3 DNA is TGCGCCAGCAGGGACGGTCACTCTGGGGCCAACGTCCTGACTTTC. It translates to CASRDGHSGANVLTF. The V and J genes are TRBV5-1 and TRBJ2-6, with D uncertain. The CDR3 is 15 amino acids. The germline CDR1 and CDR2 sequences are SGHRS and YFSETQ. The V and J ends lost 5 bases and 0 bases respectively, with 9 bases between them.

This clonotype was counted at least ten times. The CDR3 spells CASLFGRVNTGELFF. Written as DNA, the CDR3 is TGTGCCAGCTTGTTCGGGAGAGTGAACACCGGGGAGCTGTTTTTT. This chain connects TRBV7-2 to TRBJ2-2, with a tentative D call TRBD2 (6 bases). This CDR3 has 15 residues. The ends were cut back, 8 bases at V and 1 base at J, with 14 bases in the middle. Germline CDR1 and CDR2: SGHTA and FQGNSA.

This clonotype showed up just a few times. The chain uses TRBV29-1 and TRBJ1-3; D is undetermined. V was clipped by 6 bases and J by 0 bases, with 12 bases between them. The germline V gene has CDR1 SQVTM and CDR2 ANQGSEA. The length of the CDR3 is 14 residues. CDR3 region: CSVSKRSSGNTIYF. Here the CDR3 DNA reads TGCAGCGTCTCAAAGCGGAGCTCTGGAAACACCATATATTTT.

This clonotype was counted between two and nine times. This chain links TRBV9 with TRBJ2-5; D remains unclear. V shed 0 bases and J shed 2 bases, with 14 bases lying between them. CDR1 and CDR2 (germline): SGDLS, YYNGEE. The CDR3 is 16 amino acids. For the CDR3, the DNA is TGTGCCAGCAGCGTAGGCCCCGGGCCGCCACAAGAGACCCAGTACTTC. Translated, it gives CASSVGPGPPQETQYF.

This clonotype was seen a handful of times. V gene TRBV20-1 combines with J gene TRBJ2-5; TRBD2 matches at 11 bases. Trimming cost V 0 bases and J 2 bases; bases outside gene matches: 2. The germline CDR1 and CDR2 sequences are DFQATT and SNEGSKA (reference sequence). The CDR3 totals 15 residues. CDR3 residues: CSARDWTSGQETQYF. CDR3 sequence (DNA): TGCAGTGCTAGAGACTGGACTAGCGGGCAAGAGACCCAGTACTTC.

The V and J genes are TRBV3-1 and TRBJ2-1; D might be TRBD1 or TRBD2, each matching 7 bases. Germline CDR1 reads LGHDT; CDR2 reads YNNKEL (reference sequence). V was cut by 6 bases and J by 5 bases, with 14 bases left in between. The CDR3 consists of 14 residues. The CDR3 is CASRQQGRDNEQFF. DNA for the CDR3: TGTGCCAGCAGACAACAGGGGAGGGACAATGAGCAGTTCTTC.

This clonotype came up a few times. The chain is built from TRBV12-3 or TRBV12-4 and TRBJ2-2; D unresolved. The CDR3 has 11 amino acids. V was pared by 3 bases and J by 7 bases, with 3 bases between. The CDR3 loop reads CASSFGGELFF. CDR3 in DNA: TGTGCCAGCAGTTTTGGCGGGGAGCTGTTTTTT.

This clonotype was found a few times. The chain couples TRBV20-1 to TRBJ2-3; tentative D call: TRBD1 (6 bases). CDR3 length equals 11 residues. Germline CDR1 is DFQATT and CDR2 is SNEGSKA (reference sequence). Trimming removed 3 bases from V and 9 bases from J, with 10 bases in between. As DNA, the CDR3 is TGCAGTGCTAGGAGGGACACCACGCAGTATTTT. This sequence encodes CSARRDTTQYF.

Notes on this clonotype: A read error may explain this, as a much larger clone is one base away. The V and J genes are TRBV5-6 and TRBJ2-7; maybe TRBD1 (5 bases). Trimming stripped 4 bases from V and 2 bases from J, with 10 bases between. This CDR3 contains 13 residues. Germline loops: CDR1 SGHDT, CDR2 YYEEEE. CDR3 coding DNA: TGTGCCAGCAGCCAGGACATCCCCTACGAGCAGTACTTC. Translation: CASSQDIPYEQYF.

The chain uses TRBV12-3 or TRBV12-4 and TRBJ2-2; 14 nucleotides align to TRBD2. The CDR3 covers 16 residues. Trimming at V came to 11 bases and at J to 4 bases, leaving 9 bases not matched to a gene. For the CDR3, the DNA is TGTGCCTTTTGCCCGGGACTAGCGGGAGTCACCGGGGAGCTGTTTTTT. Residues: CAFCPGLAGVTGELFF.

Comments on this clonotype: Compared with germline, one end of the junction differs, possibly owing to a read error. For the CDR3, the DNA is TGTGCCAGCAGCCACGACAGGGTGAAAACTGAAGCTTTCTTT. Its protein product is CASSHDRVKTEAFF. The chain employs TRBV7-9 and TRBJ1-1; TRBD1 aligns across 7 bases. There are 14 residues in the CDR3. Germline lookup yields CDR1 SEHNR and CDR2 FQNEAQ (reference sequence).

This clonotype has only a few counts. This chain connects TRBV24-1 to TRBJ2-5; 11 nucleotides agree with TRBD1. J gave up 5 bases and V 3 bases, and 4 bases lay outside the gene matches. The CDR3 covers 15 residues. The germline V gene has CDR1 KGHDR and CDR2 SFDVKD. The CDR3 protein is CATSDAGTGGETQYF. CDR3 bases: TGTGCCACCAGTGATGCCGGGACAGGGGGGGAGACCCAGTACTTC.

This chain links TRBV2 with TRBJ2-7, with D perhaps TRBD2 (6 bases). Looked up from germline, CDR1 is SNHLY and CDR2 is FYNNEI. CDR3 length equals 13 residues. The V end was cut by 11 bases, the J end by 5 bases, with 19 bases between. CDR3 bases: TGTGCCTGGGAGATAGCGGATGGCGACGAGCAGTACTTC. It yields the protein CAWEIADGDEQYF.

This sequence joins TRBV15 and TRBJ1-6; D unresolved. The CDR3 has 15 residues. V was cut by 0 bases and J by 10 bases, with 13 bases left in between. Germline CDR1 reads LNHNV; CDR2 reads YYDKDF (reference sequence). The CDR3 DNA follows: TGTGCCACCAGCAGAGATGGTCCCCCAAAATCACCCCTCCACTTT. Translation gives CATSRDGPPKSPLHF.

This sequence joins TRBV2 and TRBJ1-2; 7 positions agree with TRBD1. Germline V lookup: CDR1 SNHLY, CDR2 FYNNEI. The CDR3 extends over 15 amino acids. V dropped 6 bases and J dropped 0; count of bases not matched to a gene: 7. As DNA, the CDR3 is TGTGCCAGCAGGAGGGACAGAAAAGCTAACTATGGCTACACCTTC. Translated, it gives CASRRDRKANYGYTF.

This clonotype was counted between two and nine times. The CDR3 is CASSYATDSLGTQYF. The CDR3 nucleotides read TGTGCCAGCTCATACGCGACAGACAGCCTCGGGACCCAGTACTTC. The chain carries TRBV18 and TRBJ2-5; TRBD1 might be the D (5 bases). Trimming left V 5 bases short and J 7 bases short, with 20 bases between. CDR1 is KGHSH, CDR2 LQKENI, per germline. The CDR3 consists of 15 residues.

In this sample, this clonotype turned up many times. This rearrangement joins TRBV18 to TRBJ2-1; the D gene is possibly TRBD2 (6 bases). The CDR3 totals 14 residues. Trimming left V 3 bases short and J 5 bases short, with 11 bases between. CDR1 KGHSH and CDR2 LQKENI come from the germline V gene. CDR3 sequence: CASSPSSANNEQFF. CDR3 coding DNA: TGTGCCAGCTCACCTTCTAGCGCCAACAATGAGCAGTTCTTC.

This clonotype turned up a few times. The chain carries TRBV12-3 or TRBV12-4 and TRBJ1-5, with D possibly matching TRBD1 (5 bases). The V and J ends lost 6 bases and 5 bases respectively, with 11 bases between them. The CDR3 runs 13 residues. CDR3 sequence (DNA): TGTGCCAGCAGCTTGGGGCTCGATCAGCCCCAGCATTTT. This sequence encodes CASSLGLDQPQHF.

The chain carries TRBV4-1 and TRBJ1-5; D gene unclear. V lost 2 bases and J 0 bases, leaving 11 bases between the germline ends. The CDR3 has 16 amino acids. Per germline, CDR1 MGHRA and CDR2 YSYEKL. The CDR3: CASSQSERYSNQPQHF. CDR3 DNA: TGCGCCAGCAGCCAATCCGAGAGATATAGCAATCAGCCCCAGCATTTT.